Following are 3 T cell receptor beta chains from one sample sequenced in a study of blood T cell repertoires in COVID-19. Here immunoSEQ multiplex PCR was the method, and the copy in TCRdb shows in-frame clones only, minus some. This repertoire shows about 120,000 clones, less than 85% found once; its top ten account for about 0.85%. Sequencing input: peripheral blood. The receptors stem from a human donor with acute or convalescent COVID-19. The donor label of this sample is uncertain.

The V gene is TRBV20-1, the J gene TRBJ1-2; 7 bases align to TRBD1. The CDR3 extends over 14 amino acids. V was pared by 3 bases and J by 0 bases, with 4 bases of the junction left unmatched. Germline V gene lookup returns CDR1 DFQATT and CDR2 SNEGSKA (reference sequence). The CDR3 DNA reads TGCAGTGCTAGTGGGGACAGAGCTAACTATGGCTACACCTTC. It is translated as CSASGDRANYGYTF.

V gene TRBV2 combines with J gene TRBJ2-1, with TRBD1 matching over 9 bases. Germline trimming cut 7 bases from V and 5 bases from J; bases unmatched to any gene: 3. CDR1 is SNHLY and CDR2 is FYNNEI in the germline V gene. The CDR3 extends over 13 amino acids. The CDR3 protein is CASTGQGHNEQFF. The CDR3 DNA follows: TGTGCCAGCACGGGACAGGGCCACAATGAGCAGTTCTTC. Based on the CDR3 plus reference TRBV2 and TRBJ2-1, the full variable domain is EPEVTQTPSHQVTQMGQEVILRCVPISNHLYFYWYRQILGQKVEFLVSFYNNEISEKSEIFDDQFSVERPDGSNFTLKIRSTKLEDSAMYFCASTGQGHNEQFFGPGTRLTVL.

The chain is built from TRBV11-2 and TRBJ1-4; a weak D match, TRBD1 (5 bases). Germline loops: CDR1 SGHAT, CDR2 FQNNGV. The CDR3 consists of 12 residues. Trimming took 7 bases from V and 6 from J, leaving 9 bases between them. CDR3 coding DNA: TGTGCCAGCATCGGGGGTGATGAAAAACTGTTTTTT. As protein: CASIGGDEKLFF.